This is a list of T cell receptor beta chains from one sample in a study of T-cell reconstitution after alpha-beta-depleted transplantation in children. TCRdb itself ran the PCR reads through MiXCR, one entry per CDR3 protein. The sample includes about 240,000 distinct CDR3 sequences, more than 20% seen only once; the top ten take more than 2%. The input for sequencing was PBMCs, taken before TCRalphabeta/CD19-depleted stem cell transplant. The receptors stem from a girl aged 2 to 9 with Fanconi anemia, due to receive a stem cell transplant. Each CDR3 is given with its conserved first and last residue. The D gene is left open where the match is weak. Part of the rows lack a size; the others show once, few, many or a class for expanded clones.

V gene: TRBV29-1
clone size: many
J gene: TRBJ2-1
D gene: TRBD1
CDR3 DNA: TGCAGCGTTGACTCTCGCGGTTTCGGGACAGGAGTCAATGAGCAGTTCTTC
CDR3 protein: CSVDSRGFGTGVNEQFF

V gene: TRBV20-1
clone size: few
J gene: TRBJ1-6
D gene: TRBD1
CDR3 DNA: TGCAGTGCAGTGACAGGGACGACCCTCCACTTT
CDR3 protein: CSAVTGTTLHF

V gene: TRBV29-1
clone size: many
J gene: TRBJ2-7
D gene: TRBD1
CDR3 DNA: TGCAGCGTTGGTCGCGACAGGGGAGTAGGCGGGCAGTACTTC
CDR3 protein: CSVGRDRGVGGQYF

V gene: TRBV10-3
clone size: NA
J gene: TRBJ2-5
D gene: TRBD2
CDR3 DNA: TGTGCCAGCAGGACTAGCGGGAGTTTCAGCGAGACCCAGTACTTC
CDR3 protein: CASRTSGSFSETQYF

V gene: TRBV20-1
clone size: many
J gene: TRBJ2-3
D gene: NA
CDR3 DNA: TGCAGTATCGAGGCTTCTGGCACAGATACGCAGTATTTT
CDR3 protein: CSIEASGTDTQYF

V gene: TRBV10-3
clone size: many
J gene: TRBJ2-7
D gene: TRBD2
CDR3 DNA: TGTGCCATCAAATGGCGGGAGGTTTACGAGCAGTACTTC
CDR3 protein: CAIKWREVYEQYF

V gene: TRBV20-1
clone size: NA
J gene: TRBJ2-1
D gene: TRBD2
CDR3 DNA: TGCAGTGCTAGAGACTTCAGACTAGCCCATGAGCAGTTCTTC
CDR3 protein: CSARDFRLAHEQFF

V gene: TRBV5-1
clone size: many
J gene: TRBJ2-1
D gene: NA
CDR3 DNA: TGCGCCAGCAGCGCGGGACGGAAGGGACCCATCTACAATGAGCAGTTCTTC
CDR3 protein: CASSAGRKGPIYNEQFF

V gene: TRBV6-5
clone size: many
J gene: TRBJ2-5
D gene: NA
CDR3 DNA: TGTGCCAGTCGACAGTCAGAGACCCAGTACTTC
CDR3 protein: CASRQSETQYF

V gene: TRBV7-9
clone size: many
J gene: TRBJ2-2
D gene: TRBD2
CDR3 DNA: TGTGCCAGCAGCTACCCGGGAGGGCCTCTCACCGGGGAGCTGTTTTTT
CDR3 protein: CASSYPGGPLTGELFF

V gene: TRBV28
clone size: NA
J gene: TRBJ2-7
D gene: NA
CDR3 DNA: TGTGCCAGCAGTCCCTCGACAGGCTACGAGCAGTACTTC
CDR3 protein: CASSPSTGYEQYF

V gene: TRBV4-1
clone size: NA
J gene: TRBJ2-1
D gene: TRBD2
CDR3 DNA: TGCGCCAGCAGCCAGGTGGGCGGACTAGCGAACAATGAGCAGTTCTTC
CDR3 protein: CASSQVGGLANNEQFF

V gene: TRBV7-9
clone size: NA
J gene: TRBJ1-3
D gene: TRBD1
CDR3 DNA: TGTGCCAGCAGCTCCCGACAGGGCTCTGGAAACACCATATATTTT
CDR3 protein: CASSSRQGSGNTIYF

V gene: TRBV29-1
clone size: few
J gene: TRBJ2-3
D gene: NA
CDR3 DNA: TGCAGCGTCAGGGTTAGCACAGATACGCAGTATTTT
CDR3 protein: CSVRVSTDTQYF

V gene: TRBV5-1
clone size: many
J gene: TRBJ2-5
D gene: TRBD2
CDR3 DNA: TGCGCCAGCAGCTTCGGGGGGATGAGGGGAGAGACCCAGTACTTC
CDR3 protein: CASSFGGMRGETQYF

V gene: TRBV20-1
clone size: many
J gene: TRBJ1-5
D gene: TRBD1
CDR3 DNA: TGCAGTGCTAGTTCTTTTTCGGGACAGAAGAATCAGCCCCAGCATTTT
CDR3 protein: CSASSFSGQKNQPQHF

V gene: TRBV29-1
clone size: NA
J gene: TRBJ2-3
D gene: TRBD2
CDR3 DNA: TGCACCATTAGTCTAGCGGGAGCAGATACGCAGTATTTT
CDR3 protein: CTISLAGADTQYF

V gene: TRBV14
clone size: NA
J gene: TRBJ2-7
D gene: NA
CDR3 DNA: TGTGCCAGCAGCCAAGAAGGCTTTTTCTACGAGCAGTACTTC
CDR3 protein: CASSQEGFFYEQYF

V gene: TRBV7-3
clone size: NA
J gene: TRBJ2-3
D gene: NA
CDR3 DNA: TGTGCCAGTTCACATGCAGTGGGTACGCAGTATTTT
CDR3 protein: CASSHAVGTQYF

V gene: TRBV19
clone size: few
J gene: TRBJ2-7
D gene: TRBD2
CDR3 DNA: TGTGCCAGTAGTATTTCTAGCGGGAACTACGAGCAGTACTTC
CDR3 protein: CASSISSGNYEQYF

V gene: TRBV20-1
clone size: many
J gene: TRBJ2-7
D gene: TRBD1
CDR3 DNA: TGCAGTGCTAGAGTTTCACAGGGGGCGTTTTTCTACGAGCAGTACTTC
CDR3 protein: CSARVSQGAFFYEQYF

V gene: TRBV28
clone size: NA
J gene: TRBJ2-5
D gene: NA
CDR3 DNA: TGTGCCACCTCTTTGGGGCCGCGGACCCAGTACTTC
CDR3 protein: CATSLGPRTQYF

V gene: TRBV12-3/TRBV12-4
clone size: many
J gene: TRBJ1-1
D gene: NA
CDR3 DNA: TGTGCCAGCGAAAAGGGACTGTTGAGCACTGAAGCTTTCTTT
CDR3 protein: CASEKGLLSTEAFF

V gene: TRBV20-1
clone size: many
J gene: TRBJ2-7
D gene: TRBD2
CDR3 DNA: TGCAGTGCTGGCCCCCTCAGCGGGAATGGCTACGAGCAGTACTTC
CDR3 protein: CSAGPLSGNGYEQYF

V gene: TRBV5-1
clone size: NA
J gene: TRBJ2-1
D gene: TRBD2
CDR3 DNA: TGCGCCAGCAGCGTCGGACTAGCGGGAGTCTCCTACAATGAGCAGTTCTTC
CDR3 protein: CASSVGLAGVSYNEQFF

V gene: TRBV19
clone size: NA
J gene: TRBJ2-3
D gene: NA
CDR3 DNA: TGTGCCAGTACCTCGCCAGGTAGCACAGATACGCAGTATTTT
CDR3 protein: CASTSPGSTDTQYF

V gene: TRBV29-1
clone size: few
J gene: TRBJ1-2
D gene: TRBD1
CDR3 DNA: TGCAGCGCAGGGACAGGCTATGGCTACACCTTC
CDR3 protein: CSAGTGYGYTF

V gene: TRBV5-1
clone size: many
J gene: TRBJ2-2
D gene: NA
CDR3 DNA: TGCGCCAGCAGCTTGGCCGGGAAGGACACCGGGGAGCTGTTTTTT
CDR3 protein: CASSLAGKDTGELFF

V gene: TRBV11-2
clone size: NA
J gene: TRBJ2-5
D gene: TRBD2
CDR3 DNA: TGTGCCAGCAACTACGGACTAGCGGGATCCAAAGAGACCCAGTACTTC
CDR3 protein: CASNYGLAGSKETQYF

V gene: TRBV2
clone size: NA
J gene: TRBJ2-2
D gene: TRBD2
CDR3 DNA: TGTGCCAGCAGTGAATTTTACATGGACCAGTTTCGGGACTACCCCCCAAAGAACACCGGGGAGCTGTTTTTT
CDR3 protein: CASSEFYMDQFRDYPPKNTGELFF

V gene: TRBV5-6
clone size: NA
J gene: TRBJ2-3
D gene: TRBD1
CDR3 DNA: TGTGCCAGCAGCTTTACAGGGGGCGTGATAATAGATACGCAGTATTTT
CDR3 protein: CASSFTGGVIIDTQYF

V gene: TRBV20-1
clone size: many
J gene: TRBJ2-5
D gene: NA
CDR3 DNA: TGCAGTGCTAGTGATCTTAGCTGGCAAGAGACCCAGTACTTC
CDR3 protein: CSASDLSWQETQYF

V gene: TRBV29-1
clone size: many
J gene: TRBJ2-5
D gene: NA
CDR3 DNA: TGCAGCGTGCGGCTGGGGGTTGGGCGAAAAGAGACCCAGTACTTC
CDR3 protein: CSVRLGVGRKETQYF

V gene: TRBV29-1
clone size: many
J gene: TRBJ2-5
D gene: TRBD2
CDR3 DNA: TGCAGCGTGAACGGACTAGCGGGAGAAGAGACCCAGTACTTC
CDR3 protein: CSVNGLAGEETQYF

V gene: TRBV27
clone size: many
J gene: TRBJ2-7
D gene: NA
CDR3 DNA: TGTGCCAGCAGTTTCCTAGGACGGGAGCAGTACTTC
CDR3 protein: CASSFLGREQYF

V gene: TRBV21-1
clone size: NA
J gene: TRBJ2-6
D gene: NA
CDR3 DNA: TGTGCCAGCAGCAAATCAGGGGGGGCCAACGTCCTGACTTTC
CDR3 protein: CASSKSGGANVLTF

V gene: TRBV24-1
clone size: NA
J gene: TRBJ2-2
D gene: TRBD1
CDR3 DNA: TGTGCCACCGGAACAGGGGCCGGGGAGCTGTTTTTT
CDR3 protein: CATGTGAGELFF

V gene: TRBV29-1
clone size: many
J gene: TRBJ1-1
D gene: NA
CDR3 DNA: TGCAGCAGCCAGGTAGGGAACACTGAAGCTTTCTTT
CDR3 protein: CSSQVGNTEAFF

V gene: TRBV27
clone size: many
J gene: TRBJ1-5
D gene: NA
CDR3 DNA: TGTGCCAGCAGCGGGAACAGGTTCTTAGTAGGACAGCCCCAGCATTTT
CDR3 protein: CASSGNRFLVGQPQHF

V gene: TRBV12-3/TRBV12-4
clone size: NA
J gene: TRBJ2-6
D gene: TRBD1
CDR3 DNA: TGTGCCAGCAGTCCAACAGGGGTCGGGGCCAACGTCCTGACTTTC
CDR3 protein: CASSPTGVGANVLTF

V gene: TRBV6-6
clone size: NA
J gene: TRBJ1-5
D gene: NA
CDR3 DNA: TGTGCCAGCAAAAACAATCAGCCCCAGCATTTT
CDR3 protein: CASKNNQPQHF

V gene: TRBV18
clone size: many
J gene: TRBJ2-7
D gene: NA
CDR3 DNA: TGTGCCAGCTCGGAAACTTATAGCGGCTACGAGCAGTACTTC
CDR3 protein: CASSETYSGYEQYF

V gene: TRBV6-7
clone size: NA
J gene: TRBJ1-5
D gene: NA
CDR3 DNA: TGTGCCAGCAGTCGATATCAGCCCCAGCATTTT
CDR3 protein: CASSRYQPQHF

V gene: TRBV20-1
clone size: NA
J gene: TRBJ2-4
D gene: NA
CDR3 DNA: TGCAGTGCTAGTGACCCGAAAAACATTCAGTACTTC
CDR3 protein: CSASDPKNIQYF

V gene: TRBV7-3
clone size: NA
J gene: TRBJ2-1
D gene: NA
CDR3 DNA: TGTGCCAGCAGCCTTACCCTCGGTGCGGATGAGCAGTTCTTC
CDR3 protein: CASSLTLGADEQFF

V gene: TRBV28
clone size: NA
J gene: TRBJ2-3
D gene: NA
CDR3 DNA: TGTGCCAGCAGTTTCGTCCGGAGGTATACGCAGTATTTT
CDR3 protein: CASSFVRRYTQYF

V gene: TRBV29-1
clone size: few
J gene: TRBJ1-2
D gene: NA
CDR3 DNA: TGCAGCGCAGGACAGAAACACTATGGCTACACCTTC
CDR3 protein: CSAGQKHYGYTF

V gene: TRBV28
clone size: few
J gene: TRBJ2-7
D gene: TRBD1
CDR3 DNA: TGTGCCAGCAGTCCCGGACAGGGTCCTGTCGAGCAGTACTTC
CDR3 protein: CASSPGQGPVEQYF

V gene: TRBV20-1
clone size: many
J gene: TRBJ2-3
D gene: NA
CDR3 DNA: TGCAGTGCTAAGGAGGTGCCCACAGATACGCAGTATTTT
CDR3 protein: CSAKEVPTDTQYF

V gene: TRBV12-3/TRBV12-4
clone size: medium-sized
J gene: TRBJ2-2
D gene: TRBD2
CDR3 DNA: TGTGCCAGTGAACAAGGACTAGCGCTGAACACCGGGGAGCTGTTTTTT
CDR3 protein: CASEQGLALNTGELFF

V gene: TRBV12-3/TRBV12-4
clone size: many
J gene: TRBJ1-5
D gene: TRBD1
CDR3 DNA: TGTGCCAGCAGTTTGGGACAGGGTCAGCCCCAGCATTTT
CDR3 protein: CASSLGQGQPQHF

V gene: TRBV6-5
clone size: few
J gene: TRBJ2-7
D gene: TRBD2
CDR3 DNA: TGTGCCAGCAGTTACTCGAGCGGGAGGGAAGAGCAGTACTTC
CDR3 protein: CASSYSSGREEQYF

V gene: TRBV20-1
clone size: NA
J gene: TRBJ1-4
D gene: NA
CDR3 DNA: TGCAGTGCCGGTCCCCGTGGTTGGGTTAATGAAAAACTGTTTTTT
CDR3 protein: CSAGPRGWVNEKLFF

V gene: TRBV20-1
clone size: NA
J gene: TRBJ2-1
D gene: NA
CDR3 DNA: TGCAGTGCTAGTCTGGGGGGCTCCTACAATGAGCAGTTCTTC
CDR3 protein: CSASLGGSYNEQFF

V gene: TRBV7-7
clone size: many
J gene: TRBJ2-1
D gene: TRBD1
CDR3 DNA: TGTGCCAGCAGCCCTCAGGGGGCATCCTACAATGAGCAGTTCTTC
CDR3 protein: CASSPQGASYNEQFF

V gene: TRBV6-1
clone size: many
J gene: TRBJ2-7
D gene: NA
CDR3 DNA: TGTGCCAGCAGTGAGCAGGGACTCCCCTCCTACGAGCAGTACTTC
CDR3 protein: CASSEQGLPSYEQYF

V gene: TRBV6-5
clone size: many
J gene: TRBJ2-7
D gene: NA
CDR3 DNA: TGTGCCAGCAGCGGGGGCTCCTACGAGCAGTACTTC
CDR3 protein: CASSGGSYEQYF

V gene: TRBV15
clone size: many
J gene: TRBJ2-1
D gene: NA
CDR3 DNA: TGTGCCACCAGCAGGAGGTTTAGCGGCGCAAGCAATGAGCAGTTCTTC
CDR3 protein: CATSRRFSGASNEQFF